A selection of T cell receptor beta chains follows, all from one sample in a study of T cell responses to AZD1222 COVID-19 vaccine. Some clones are missing from TCRdb's copy, which holds only in-frame ones; the method was immunoSEQ multiplex PCR. The sample records more than 15,000 clones, approximately 89% being singletons. The sequencing used peripheral blood, collected 28 days after the second AZD1222 dose. All receptors come from an adult who received the AZD1222 COVID-19 vaccine. Both conserved end residues are part of each CDR3.

>TRBV6-1|TRBJ1-4
CASSETVATNEKLFF
>TRBV9|TRBJ1-1
CASSVGWGAGNTEAFF
>TRBV19|TRBJ2-2
CASSRKATSGAPGELFF
>TRBV19|TRBJ2-2
CASSIVGNTGELFF
>TRBV7-9|TRBJ2-7
CASSLEGTSGRGNFREQYF
>TRBV18|TRBJ2-3
CASSPSRQGATDTQYF
>TRBV4-1|TRBJ1-2
CASSQGALRDYYGYTF
>TRBV19|TRBJ1-1
CASSSVNTEAFF
>TRBV24-1|TRBJ2-2
CATSDTGQIANTGELFF
>TRBV28|TRBJ1-5
CASSFRWQGRSNQPQHF
>TRBV30|TRBJ2-1
CAWSVLAGGEEQFF